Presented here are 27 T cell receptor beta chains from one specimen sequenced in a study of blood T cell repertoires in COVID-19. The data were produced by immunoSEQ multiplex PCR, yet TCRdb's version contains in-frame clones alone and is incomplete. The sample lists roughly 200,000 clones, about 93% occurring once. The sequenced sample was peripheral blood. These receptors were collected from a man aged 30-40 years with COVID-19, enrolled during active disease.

In DNA form, the CDR3 reads TGTGCCAGTAGTCCGAAGACAGGGATATTGAACACCATATATTTT. It translates to CASSPKTGILNTIYF. The J gene is TRBJ1-3, the V gene TRBV19; 7 nucleotides agree with TRBD1. Germline lookup yields CDR1 LNHDA and CDR2 SQIVND (reference sequence). This CDR3 region has 15 residues. Trimming took 5 bases from V and 7 from J; bases not matched to a gene: 11.

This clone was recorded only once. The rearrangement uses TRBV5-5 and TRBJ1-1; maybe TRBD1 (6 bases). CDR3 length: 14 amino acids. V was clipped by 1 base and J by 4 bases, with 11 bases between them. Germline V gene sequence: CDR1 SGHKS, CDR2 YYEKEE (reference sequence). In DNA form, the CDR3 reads TGTGCCAGCAGCTTGACAGGGATGTCCACTGAAGCTTTCTTT. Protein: CASSLTGMSTEAFF.

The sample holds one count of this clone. DNA for the CDR3: TGTGCCAGCAGCTCGGGTGACAGTTATAGCAATCAGCCCCAGCATTTT. Its translation: CASSSGDSYSNQPQHF. The chain links TRBV11-2 to TRBJ1-5; D possibly corresponds to TRBD1 (5 bases). CDR1 and CDR2 (germline): SGHAT, FQNNGV. With 4 bases removed from V and 0 bases from J, the gap between germline ends came to 13 bases. CDR3 length equals 16 residues. The entire variable domain, with the rest obtained from reference TRBV11-2 and TRBJ1-5, is as follows: EAGVAQSPRYKIIEKRQSVAFWCNPISGHATLYWYQQILGQGPKLLIQFQNNGVVDDSQLPKDRFSAERLKGVDSTLKIQPAKLEDSAVYLCASSSGDSYSNQPQHFGDGTRLSIL.

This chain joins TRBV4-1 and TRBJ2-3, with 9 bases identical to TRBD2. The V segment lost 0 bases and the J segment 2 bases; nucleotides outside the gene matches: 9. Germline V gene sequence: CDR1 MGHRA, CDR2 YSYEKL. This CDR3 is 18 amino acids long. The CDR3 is CASSQDRTGLAFTDTQYF. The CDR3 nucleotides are TGCGCCAGCAGCCAAGATCGGACGGGACTAGCATTCACAGATACGCAGTATTTT.

The CDR3 reads CASSAELAQYF. The CDR3 DNA follows: TGCGCCAGCAGCGCAGAGCTAGCGCAGTATTTT. This chain links TRBV5-1 with TRBJ2-3; D remains unclear. The CDR3 runs to 11 residues. Germline values: CDR1 SGHRS, CDR2 YFSETQ. Trimming removed 4 bases at V and 10 bases at J, with 10 bases between.

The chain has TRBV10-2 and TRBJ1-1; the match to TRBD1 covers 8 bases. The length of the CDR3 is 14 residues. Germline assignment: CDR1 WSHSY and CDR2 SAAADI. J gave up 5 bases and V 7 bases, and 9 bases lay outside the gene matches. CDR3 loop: CASMIDRGGTEAFF. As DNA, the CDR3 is TGCGCCAGCATGATAGACAGGGGAGGGACTGAAGCTTTCTTT.

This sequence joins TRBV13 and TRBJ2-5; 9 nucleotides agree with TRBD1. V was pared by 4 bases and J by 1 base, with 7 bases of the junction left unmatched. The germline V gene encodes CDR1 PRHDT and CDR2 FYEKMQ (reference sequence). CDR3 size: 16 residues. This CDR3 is CASSSTGGLFQETQYF. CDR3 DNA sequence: TGTGCCAGCAGCTCCACAGGGGGCCTATTCCAAGAGACCCAGTACTTC.

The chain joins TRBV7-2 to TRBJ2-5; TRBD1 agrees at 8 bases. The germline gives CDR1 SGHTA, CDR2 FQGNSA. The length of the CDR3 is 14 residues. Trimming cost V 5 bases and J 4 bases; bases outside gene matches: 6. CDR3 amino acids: CASSPWTGTETQYF. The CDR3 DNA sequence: TGTGCCAGCAGCCCTTGGACAGGGACAGAGACCCAGTACTTC. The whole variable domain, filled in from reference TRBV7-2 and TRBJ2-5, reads GAGVSQSPSNKVTEKGKDVELRCDPISGHTALYWYRQSLGQGLEFLIYFQGNSAPDKSGLPSDRFSAERTGGSVSTLTIQRTQQEDSAVYLCASSPWTGTETQYFGPGTRLLVL.

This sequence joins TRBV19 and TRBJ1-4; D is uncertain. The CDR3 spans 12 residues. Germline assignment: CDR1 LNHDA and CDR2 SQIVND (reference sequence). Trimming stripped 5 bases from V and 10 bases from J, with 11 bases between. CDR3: CASSEGARKLFF. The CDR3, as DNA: TGTGCCAGTAGTGAAGGAGCCCGAAAACTGTTTTTT.

CDR3 in DNA: TGTGCCAGCAGCAAGACGAGGATCTCCTACGAGCAGTACTTC. Encoded protein: CASSKTRISYEQYF. V is TRBV7-2 and J is TRBJ2-7, with D uncertain. CDR1 is SGHTA, CDR2 FQGNSA, per germline. The CDR3 is 14 amino acids. V shed 5 bases and J shed 0 bases, with 11 bases lying between them.

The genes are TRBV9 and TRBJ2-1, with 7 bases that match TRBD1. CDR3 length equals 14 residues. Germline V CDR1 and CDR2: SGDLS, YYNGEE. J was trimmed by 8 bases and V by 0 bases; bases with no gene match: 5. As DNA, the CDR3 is TGTGCCAGCAGCGTAGACAGGGGTGGAGATGAGCAGTTCTTC. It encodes CASSVDRGGDEQFF.

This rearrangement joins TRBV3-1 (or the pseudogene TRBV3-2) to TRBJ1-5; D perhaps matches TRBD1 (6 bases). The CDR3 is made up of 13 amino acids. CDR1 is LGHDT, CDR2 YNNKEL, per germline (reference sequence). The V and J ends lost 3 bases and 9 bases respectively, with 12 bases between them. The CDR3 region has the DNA TGTGCCAGCAGCCAGGGGGCGACCGGGCCCCAGCATTTT. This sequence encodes CASSQGATGPQHF.

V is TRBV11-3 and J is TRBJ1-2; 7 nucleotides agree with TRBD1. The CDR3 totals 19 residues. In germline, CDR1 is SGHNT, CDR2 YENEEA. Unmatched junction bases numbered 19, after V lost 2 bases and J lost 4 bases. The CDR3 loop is CASSLPWGNAGQLVYGYTF. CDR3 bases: TGTGCCAGCAGCTTACCCTGGGGTAATGCGGGACAGCTCGTCTATGGCTACACCTTC.

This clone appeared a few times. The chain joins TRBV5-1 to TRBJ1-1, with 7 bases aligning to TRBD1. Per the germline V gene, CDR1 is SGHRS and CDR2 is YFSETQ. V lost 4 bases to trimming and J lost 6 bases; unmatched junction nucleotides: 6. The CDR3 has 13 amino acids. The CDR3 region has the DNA TGCGCCAGCAGCCTAAGACAGGGTCCTGAAGCTTTCTTT. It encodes CASSLRQGPEAFF.

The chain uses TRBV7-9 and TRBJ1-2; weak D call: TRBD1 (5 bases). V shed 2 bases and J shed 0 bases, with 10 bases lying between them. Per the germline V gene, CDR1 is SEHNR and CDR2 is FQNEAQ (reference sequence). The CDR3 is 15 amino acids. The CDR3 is CASSLKGASNYGYTF. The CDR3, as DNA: TGTGCCAGCAGCTTAAAAGGGGCTTCTAACTATGGCTACACCTTC. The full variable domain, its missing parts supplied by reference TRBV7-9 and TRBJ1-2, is DTGVSQNPRHKITKRGQNVTFRCDPISEHNRLYWYRQTLGQGPEFLTYFQNEAQLEKSRLLSDRFSAERPKGSFSTLEIQRTEQGDSAMYLCASSLKGASNYGYTFGSGTRLTVV.

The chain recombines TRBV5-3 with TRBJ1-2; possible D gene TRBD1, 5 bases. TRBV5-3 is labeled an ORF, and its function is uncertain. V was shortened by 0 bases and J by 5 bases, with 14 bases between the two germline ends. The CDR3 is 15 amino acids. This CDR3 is CARSLDLGEGYGYTF. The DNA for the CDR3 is TGTGCCAGAAGCTTGGATCTAGGGGAGGGGTATGGCTACACCTTC.

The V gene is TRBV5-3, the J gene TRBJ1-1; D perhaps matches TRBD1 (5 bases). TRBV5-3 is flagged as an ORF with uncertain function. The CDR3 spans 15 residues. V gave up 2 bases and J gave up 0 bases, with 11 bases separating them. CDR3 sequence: CARSLGVPLNTEAFF. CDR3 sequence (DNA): TGTGCCAGAAGCTTAGGGGTCCCCTTGAACACTGAAGCTTTCTTT.

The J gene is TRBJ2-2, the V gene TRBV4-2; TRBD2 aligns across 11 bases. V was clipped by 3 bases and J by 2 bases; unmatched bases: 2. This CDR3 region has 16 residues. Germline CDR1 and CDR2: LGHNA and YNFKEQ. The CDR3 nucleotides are TGTGCCAGCAGCCATGGACTAGCGGGCAACACCGGGGAGCTGTTTTTT. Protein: CASSHGLAGNTGELFF.

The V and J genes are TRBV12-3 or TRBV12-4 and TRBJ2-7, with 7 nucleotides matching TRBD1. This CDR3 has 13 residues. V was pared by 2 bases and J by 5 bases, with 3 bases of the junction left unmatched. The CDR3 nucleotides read TGTGCCAGCAGTTTATACAGGGGTAACGAGCAGTACTTC. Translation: CASSLYRGNEQYF.

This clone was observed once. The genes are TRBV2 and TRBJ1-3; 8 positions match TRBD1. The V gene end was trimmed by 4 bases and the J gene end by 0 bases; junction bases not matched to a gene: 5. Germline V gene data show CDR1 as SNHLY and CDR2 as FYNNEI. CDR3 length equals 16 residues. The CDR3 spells CASSVGQGSSGNTIYF. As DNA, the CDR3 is TGTGCCAGCAGTGTCGGACAGGGCAGCTCTGGAAACACCATATATTTT.

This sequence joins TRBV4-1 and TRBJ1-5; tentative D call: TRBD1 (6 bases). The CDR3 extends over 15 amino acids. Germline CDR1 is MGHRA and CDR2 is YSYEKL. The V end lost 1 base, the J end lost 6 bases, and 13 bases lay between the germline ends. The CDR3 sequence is CASSQAGGGPQPQHF. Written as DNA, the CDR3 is TGCGCCAGCAGCCAAGCTGGGGGGGGGCCTCAGCCCCAGCATTTT.

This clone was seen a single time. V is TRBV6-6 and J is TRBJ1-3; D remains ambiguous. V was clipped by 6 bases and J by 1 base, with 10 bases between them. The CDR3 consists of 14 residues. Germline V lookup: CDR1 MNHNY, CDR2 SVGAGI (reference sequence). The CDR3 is CASSPVGSGNTIYF. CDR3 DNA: TGTGCCAGCAGCCCTGTCGGGTCTGGAAACACCATATATTTT.

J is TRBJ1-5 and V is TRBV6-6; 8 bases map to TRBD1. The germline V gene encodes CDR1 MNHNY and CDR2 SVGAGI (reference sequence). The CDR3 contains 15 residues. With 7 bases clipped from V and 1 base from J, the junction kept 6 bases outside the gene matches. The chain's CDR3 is CASNQGAGSNQPQHF. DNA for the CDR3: TGTGCCAGCAACCAGGGGGCAGGGAGCAATCAGCCCCAGCATTTT.

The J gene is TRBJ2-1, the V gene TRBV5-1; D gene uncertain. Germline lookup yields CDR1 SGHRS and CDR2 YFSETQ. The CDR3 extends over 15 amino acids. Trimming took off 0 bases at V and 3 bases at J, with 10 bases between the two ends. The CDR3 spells CASSLVETYYNEQFF. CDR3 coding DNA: TGCGCCAGCAGCTTGGTTGAGACATACTACAATGAGCAGTTCTTC.

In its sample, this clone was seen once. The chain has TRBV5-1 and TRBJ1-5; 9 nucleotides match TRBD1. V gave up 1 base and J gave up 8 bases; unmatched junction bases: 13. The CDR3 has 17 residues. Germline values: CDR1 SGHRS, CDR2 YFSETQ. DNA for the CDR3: TGCGCCAGCAGCTTGTTACCCGGGACAGGGATTGAGGAGCCCCAGCATTTT. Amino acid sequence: CASSLLPGTGIEEPQHF.

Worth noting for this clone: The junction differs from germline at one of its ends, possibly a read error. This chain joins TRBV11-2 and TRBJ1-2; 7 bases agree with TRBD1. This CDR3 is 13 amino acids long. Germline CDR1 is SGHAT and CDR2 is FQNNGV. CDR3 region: CASSTDRNYGYTF. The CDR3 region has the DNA TGTGCCAGCAGCACGGACAGGAACTACGGCTACACCTTC.

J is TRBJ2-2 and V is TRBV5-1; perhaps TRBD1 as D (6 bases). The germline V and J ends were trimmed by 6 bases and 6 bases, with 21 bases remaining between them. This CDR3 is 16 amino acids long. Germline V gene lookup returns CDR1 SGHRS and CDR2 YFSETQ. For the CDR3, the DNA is TGCGCCAGCATCGATCAGACAGGTGGCGATTCCGGGGAGCTGTTTTTT. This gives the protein CASIDQTGGDSGELFF.